The rows below give T cell receptor beta chains drawn from one sample of a study of shared clonotypes between healthy human individuals. TCRdb's table, derived via immunoSEQ multiplex PCR, lists solely in-frame clones and lacks some. Here the sample spans approximately 590,000 clones, around 95% being singletons. The specimen sequenced was naive CD8+ T cells sorted from blood. All receptors come from a woman in her 30s in good health. Each CDR3 is given with its conserved first and last residue. The D gene is left open where the match is weak.

CDR3 length,V gene,J gene,D gene,CDR3 protein,CDR3 DNA
13,TRBV28,TRBJ2-7,TRBD2,CASRGLGLYEQYF,TGTGCCAGCAGGGGACTAGGTTTATACGAGCAGTACTTC
17,TRBV28,TRBJ2-5,TRBD1,CASSTTPLQGNQETQYF,TGTGCCAGCAGTACCACCCCCCTACAGGGGAATCAAGAGACCCAGTACTTC
13,TRBV19,TRBJ2-7,TRBD2,CATKAGGSYEQYF,TGTGCCACGAAAGCGGGAGGCTCCTACGAGCAGTACTTC
14,TRBV19,TRBJ2-5,-,CASSIVGQGETQYF,TGTGCCAGTAGTATTGTAGGCCAGGGGGAGACCCAGTACTTC
14,TRBV10-1,TRBJ2-3,-,CASSEWRETDTQYF,TGCGCCAGCAGTGAGTGGCGAGAAACAGATACGCAGTATTTT
14,TRBV5-4,TRBJ2-7,-,CASSFEDSSYEQYF,TGTGCCAGCAGCTTTGAGGACAGTTCCTACGAGCAGTACTTC
16,TRBV2,TRBJ1-4,TRBD1,CASRALDRALGEKLFF,TGTGCCAGCAGAGCACTCGACAGGGCCCTGGGGGAAAAACTGTTTTTT
16,TRBV13,TRBJ1-2,-,CASSLGAEKVNYGYTF,TGTGCCAGCAGCTTAGGAGCAGAAAAGGTGAACTATGGCTACACCTTC
16,TRBV2,TRBJ1-2,TRBD1,CASTFAGNRGHYGHTF,TGTGCCAGCACCTTCGCCGGGAACAGGGGGCACTATGGCCACACCTTC
15,TRBV7-9,TRBJ2-1,TRBD2,CASSFSGSSYNEQFF,TGTGCCAGCAGCTTTAGCGGGAGCTCCTACAATGAGCAGTTCTTC
17,TRBV4-1,TRBJ2-3,-,CASSQDRGSSYTDTQYF,TGCGCCAGCAGCCAAGATAGGGGGTCTTCATACACAGATACGCAGTATTTT
15,TRBV11-2,TRBJ2-3,TRBD1,CASSLADRDTDTQYF,TGTGCCAGCAGCTTAGCCGACAGGGACACAGATACGCAGTATTTT